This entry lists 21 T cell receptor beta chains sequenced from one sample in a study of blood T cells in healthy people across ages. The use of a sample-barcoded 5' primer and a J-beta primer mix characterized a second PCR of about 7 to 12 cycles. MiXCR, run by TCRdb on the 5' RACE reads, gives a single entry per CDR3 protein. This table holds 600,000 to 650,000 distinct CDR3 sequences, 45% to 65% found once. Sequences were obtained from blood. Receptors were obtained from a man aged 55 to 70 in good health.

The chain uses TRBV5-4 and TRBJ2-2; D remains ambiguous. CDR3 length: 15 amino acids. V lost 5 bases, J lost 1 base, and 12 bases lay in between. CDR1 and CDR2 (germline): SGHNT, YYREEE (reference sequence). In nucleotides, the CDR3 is TGTGCCAGCAGTGCCGGGCCCTTGAACACCGGGGAGCTGTTTTTT. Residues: CASSAGPLNTGELFF.

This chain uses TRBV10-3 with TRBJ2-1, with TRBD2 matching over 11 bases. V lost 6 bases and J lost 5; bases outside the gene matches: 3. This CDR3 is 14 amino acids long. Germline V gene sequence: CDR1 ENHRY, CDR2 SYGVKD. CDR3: CAIRPGLADNEQFF. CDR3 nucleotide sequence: TGTGCCATCAGGCCGGGACTAGCGGACAATGAGCAGTTCTTC.

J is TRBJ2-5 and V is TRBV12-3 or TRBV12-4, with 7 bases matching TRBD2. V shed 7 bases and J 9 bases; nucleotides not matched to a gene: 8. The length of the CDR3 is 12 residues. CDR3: CASMGGWRAQYF. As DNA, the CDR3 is TGTGCCAGCATGGGAGGGTGGAGAGCCCAGTACTTC.

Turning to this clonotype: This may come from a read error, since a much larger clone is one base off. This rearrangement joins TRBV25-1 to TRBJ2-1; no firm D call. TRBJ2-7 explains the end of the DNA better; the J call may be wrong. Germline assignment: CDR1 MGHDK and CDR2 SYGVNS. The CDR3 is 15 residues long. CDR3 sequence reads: CASSEPRSSYNEQYF. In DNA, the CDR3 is TGTGCCAGCAGTGAACCCAGGAGCTCCTACAATGAGCAGTACTTC.

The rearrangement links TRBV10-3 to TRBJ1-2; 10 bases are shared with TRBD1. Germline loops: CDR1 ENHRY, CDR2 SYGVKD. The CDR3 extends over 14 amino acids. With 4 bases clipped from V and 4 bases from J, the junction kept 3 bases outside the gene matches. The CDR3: CAISGGQGTYGYTF. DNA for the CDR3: TGTGCCATCAGTGGGGGACAGGGGACCTATGGCTACACCTTC.

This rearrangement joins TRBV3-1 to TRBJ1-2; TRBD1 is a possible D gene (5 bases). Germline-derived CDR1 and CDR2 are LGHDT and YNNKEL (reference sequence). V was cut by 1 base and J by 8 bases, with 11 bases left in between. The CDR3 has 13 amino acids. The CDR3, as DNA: TGTGCCAGCAGCCAAGGAAACAGGCAGGGCTACACCTTC. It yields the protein CASSQGNRQGYTF.

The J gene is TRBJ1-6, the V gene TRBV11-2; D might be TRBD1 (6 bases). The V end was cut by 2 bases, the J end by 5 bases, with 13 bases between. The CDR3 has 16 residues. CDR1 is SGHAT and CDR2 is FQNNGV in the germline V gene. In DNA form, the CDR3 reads TGTGCCAGCAGCTTAAATCCGGGGGCGCATAATTCACCCCTCCACTTT. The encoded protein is CASSLNPGAHNSPLHF.

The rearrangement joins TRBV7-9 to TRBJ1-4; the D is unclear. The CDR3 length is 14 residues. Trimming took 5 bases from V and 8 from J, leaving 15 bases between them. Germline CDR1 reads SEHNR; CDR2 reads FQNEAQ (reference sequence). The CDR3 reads CASSLEGSGEKLFF. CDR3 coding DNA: TGTGCCAGCAGCCTGGAGGGTTCCGGGGAAAAACTGTTTTTT.

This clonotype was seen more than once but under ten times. CDR3 in DNA: TGTGCCAGCAGCCAAGAGGGGGTCTACGAGCAGTACTTC. Its protein product is CASSQEGVYEQYF. This chain uses TRBV3-1 with TRBJ2-7, with D possibly called TRBD1 or TRBD2 (5 bases each). From germline, CDR1 is LGHDT and CDR2 YNNKEL (reference sequence). V shed 0 bases and J shed 3 bases, with 6 bases lying between them. The CDR3 runs 13 residues.

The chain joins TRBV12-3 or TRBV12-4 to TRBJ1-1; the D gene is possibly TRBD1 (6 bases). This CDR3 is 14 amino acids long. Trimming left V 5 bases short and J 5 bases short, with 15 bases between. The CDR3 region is CASSPRGGRTEAFF. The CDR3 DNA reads TGTGCCAGCAGTCCCCGTGGGGGGCGGACTGAAGCTTTCTTT.

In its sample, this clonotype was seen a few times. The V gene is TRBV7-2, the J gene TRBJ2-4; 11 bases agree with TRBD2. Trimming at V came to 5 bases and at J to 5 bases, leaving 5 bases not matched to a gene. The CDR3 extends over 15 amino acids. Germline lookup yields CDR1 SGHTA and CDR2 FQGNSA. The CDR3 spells CASSQLAGVQNIQYF. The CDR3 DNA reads TGTGCCAGCAGCCAACTAGCGGGGGTACAAAACATTCAGTACTTC.

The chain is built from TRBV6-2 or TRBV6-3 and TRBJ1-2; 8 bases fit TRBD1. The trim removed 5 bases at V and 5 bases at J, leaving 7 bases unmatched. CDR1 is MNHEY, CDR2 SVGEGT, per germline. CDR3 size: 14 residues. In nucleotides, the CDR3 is TGTGCCAGCAGTGCGGACAGGGCGCGGTATGGCTACACCTTC. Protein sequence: CASSADRARYGYTF.

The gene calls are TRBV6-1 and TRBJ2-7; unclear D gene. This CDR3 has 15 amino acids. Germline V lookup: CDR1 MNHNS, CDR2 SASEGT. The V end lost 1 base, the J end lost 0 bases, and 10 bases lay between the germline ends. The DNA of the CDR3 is TGTGCCAGCAGTGAAGACACCGACTTCTCCTACGAGCAGTACTTC. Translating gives CASSEDTDFSYEQYF.

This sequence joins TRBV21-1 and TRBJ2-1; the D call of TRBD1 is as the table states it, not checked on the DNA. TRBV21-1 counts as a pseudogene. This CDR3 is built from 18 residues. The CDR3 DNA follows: TGTGCCAGCAGCAACCCACCGGGAGCGCGGGGGCCCCCCAATGAGCAGTTCTTC. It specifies CASSNPPGARGPPNEQFF.

In DNA, the CDR3 is TGTGCCAGCAGCGTAGGTCCGGTCTTCGGGGATACGCAGTATTTT. Residues: CASSVGPVFGDTQYF. The chain recombines TRBV9 with TRBJ2-3; D is ambiguous. Per germline, CDR1 SGDLS and CDR2 YYNGEE. Trimming cost V 0 bases and J 6 bases, with 14 bases left between them. There are 15 residues in the CDR3.

CDR3 sequence reads: CASTRLGTQYF. In nucleotides, the CDR3 is TGTGCCAGCACCAGACTAGGGACCCAGTACTTC. J is TRBJ2-5 and V is TRBV28; tentatively, D is TRBD2 (6 bases). Germline V CDR1 and CDR2: MDHEN, SYDVKM. Trimming left V 7 bases short and J 7 bases short, with 10 bases between. This CDR3 contains 11 residues.

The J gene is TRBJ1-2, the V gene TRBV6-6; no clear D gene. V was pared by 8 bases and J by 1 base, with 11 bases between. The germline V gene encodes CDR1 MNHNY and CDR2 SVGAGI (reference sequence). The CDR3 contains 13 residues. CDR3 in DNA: TGTGCCAGCCACACAGAGAATAACTATGGCTACACCTTC. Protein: CASHTENNYGYTF.

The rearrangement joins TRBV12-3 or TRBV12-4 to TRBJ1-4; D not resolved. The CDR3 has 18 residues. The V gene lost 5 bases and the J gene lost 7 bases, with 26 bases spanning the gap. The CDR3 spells CASSTPWEGLGVGEKLFF. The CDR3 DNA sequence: TGTGCCAGCAGTACCCCGTGGGAAGGCCTCGGGGTGGGTGAAAAACTGTTTTTT.

This chain's CDR3 is CASSPGSEGTQYF. Here the CDR3 DNA reads TGTGCCAGCAGCCCCGGTAGTGAGGGTACCCAGTACTTC. V and J are TRBV5-4 and TRBJ2-5; perhaps TRBD2 as D (5 bases). This CDR3 region has 13 residues. Per the germline V gene, CDR1 is SGHNT and CDR2 is YYREEE (reference sequence). V dropped 4 bases and J dropped 8 bases, with 15 bases sitting between them.

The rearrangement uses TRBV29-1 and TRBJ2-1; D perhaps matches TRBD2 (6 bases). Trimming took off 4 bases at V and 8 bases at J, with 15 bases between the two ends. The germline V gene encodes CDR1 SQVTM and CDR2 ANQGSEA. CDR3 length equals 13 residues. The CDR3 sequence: CSVAEGTADEQFF. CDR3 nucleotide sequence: TGCAGCGTTGCGGAGGGAACTGCCGATGAGCAGTTCTTC.

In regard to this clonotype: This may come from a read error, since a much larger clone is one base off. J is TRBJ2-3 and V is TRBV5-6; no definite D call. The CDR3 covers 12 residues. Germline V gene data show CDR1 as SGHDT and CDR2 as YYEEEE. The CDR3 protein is CASSFRPDAQYF. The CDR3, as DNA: TGTGCCAGCAGCTTTCGACCAGATGCGCAGTATTTT.